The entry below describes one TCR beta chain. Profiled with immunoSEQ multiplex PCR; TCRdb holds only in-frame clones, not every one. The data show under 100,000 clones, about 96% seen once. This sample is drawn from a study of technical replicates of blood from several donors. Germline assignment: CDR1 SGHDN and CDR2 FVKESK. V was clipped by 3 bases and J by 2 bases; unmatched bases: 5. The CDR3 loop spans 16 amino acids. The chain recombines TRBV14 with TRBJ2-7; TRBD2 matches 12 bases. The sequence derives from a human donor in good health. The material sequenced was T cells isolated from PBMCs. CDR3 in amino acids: CASSHQWTSGTYEQYF. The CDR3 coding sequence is TGTGCCAGCAGCCATCAATGGACTAGCGGGACCTACGAGCAGTACTTC.